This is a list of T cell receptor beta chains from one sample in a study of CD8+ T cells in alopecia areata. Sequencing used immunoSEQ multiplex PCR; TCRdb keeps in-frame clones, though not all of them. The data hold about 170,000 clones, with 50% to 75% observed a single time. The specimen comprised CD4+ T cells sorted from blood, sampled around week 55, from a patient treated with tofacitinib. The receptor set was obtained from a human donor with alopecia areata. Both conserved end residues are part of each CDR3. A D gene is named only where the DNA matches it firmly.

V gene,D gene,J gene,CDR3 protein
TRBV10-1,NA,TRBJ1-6,CASSDGSYNSPLHF
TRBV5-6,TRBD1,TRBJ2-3,CASSLGPGQSTDTQYF
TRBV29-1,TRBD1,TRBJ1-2,CSVDREEGYGYTF
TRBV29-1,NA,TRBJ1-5,CSVEPRNNQPQHF
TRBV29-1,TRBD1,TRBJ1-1,CSVAQGEVTEAFF
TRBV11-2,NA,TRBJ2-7,CASSSQTEYEQYF
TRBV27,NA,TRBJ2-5,CASSRNQETQYF
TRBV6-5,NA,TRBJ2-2,CASSYSAGAGTGELFF
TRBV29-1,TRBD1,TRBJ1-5,CSVTGTDSNQPQHF
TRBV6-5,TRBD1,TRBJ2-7,CASSADGTGSYEQYF
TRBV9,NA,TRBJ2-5,CASSVGPGQETQYF
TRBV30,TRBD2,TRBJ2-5,CAWRLAGGLETQYF
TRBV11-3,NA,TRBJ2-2,CASSFAVVYTGELFF
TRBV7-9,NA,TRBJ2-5,CASRDTGLPETQYF
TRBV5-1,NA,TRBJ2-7,CASSAGQSYEQYF
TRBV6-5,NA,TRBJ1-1,CASSYRPTPQGEAFF
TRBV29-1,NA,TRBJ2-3,CSVVSWAGSTDTQYF
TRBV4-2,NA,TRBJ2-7,CASSQDNGNEQYF
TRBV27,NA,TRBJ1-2,CASSLQGRGGYTF
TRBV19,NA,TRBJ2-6,CASSMVPGANVLTF
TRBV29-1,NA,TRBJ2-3,CSVDFTDTQYF
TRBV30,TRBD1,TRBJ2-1,CAWQPGQQYNEQFF
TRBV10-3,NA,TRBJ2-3,CAISVDGFSTQYF
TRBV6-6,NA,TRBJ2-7,CASSYARGPYEQYF
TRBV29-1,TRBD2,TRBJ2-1,CSVALAGAAQHSYNEQFF
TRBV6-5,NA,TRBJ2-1,CASNGRRGNEQFF
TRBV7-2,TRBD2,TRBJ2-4,CASSQSAGGRQYF
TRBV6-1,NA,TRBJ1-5,CASSVGIRSNQPQHF
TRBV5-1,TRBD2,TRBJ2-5,CASSTGLAQETQYF
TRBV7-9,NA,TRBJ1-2,CASSLRTESYGYTF
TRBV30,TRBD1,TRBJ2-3,CAWGTGPTITDTQYF
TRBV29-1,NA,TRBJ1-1,CSVNRKNTEAFF
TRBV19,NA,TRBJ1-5,CASSIVGRGSNQPQHF
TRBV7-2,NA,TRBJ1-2,CASSLYGTNYGYTF
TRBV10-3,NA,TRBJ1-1,CASSYSGYRSEAFF
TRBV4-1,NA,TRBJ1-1,CASSRGRSNTEAFF
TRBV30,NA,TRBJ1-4,CAWSVGPTNEKLFF
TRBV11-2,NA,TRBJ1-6,CASSPTSGKGSPLHF
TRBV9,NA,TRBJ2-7,CASSPGGSEQYF
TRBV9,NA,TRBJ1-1,CASSVDPGLNTEAFF
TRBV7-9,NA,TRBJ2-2,CASSFVQTNTGELFF
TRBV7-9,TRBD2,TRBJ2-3,CASSSVAGTTDTQYF
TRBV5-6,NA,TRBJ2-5,CASSFQGGETQYF
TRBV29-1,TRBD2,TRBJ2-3,CSVEGLSSGGITQYF
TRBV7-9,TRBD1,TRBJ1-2,CASSITGGGWNYGYTF
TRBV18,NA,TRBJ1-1,CASSPPTGGMNTEAFF
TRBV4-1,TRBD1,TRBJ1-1,CASSRPATGQGASTEAFF
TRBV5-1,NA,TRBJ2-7,CASSPRIEYEQYF
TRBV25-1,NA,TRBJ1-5,CASSGQGPQPQHF
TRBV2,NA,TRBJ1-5,CASRETGNQPQHF
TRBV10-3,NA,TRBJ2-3,CAISESRQGSADTQYF
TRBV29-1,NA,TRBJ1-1,CSVAPGAEAFF
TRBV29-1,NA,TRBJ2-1,CSVGRAVGANEQFF
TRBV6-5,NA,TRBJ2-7,CASSLGAEQYF
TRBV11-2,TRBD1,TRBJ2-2,CASSFPTGSNTGELFF
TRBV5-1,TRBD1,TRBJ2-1,CASSSTGTGNNEQFF
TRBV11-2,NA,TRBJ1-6,CASSPQRNSPLHF